Each of the 2 T cell receptor beta chains below was sequenced from the same sample in a study of blood T cell repertoires in COVID-19. TCRdb's table, derived via immunoSEQ multiplex PCR, lists solely in-frame clones and lacks some. This sample yields more than 200,000 clones, of which about 91% are seen a single time; around 6.3% belongs to the top ten. The sequenced sample was peripheral blood. The receptors originated from a woman aged 25-40 years with COVID-19, enrolled during active disease.

V usage is TRBV18 and J usage is TRBJ1-2, with 7 bases identical to TRBD1. The germline V gene has CDR1 KGHSH and CDR2 LQKENI. Unmatched junction bases numbered 11, after V lost 3 bases and J lost 1 base. The CDR3 contains 17 residues. The CDR3 nucleotides read TGTGCCAGCTCACCTGACCGAGGGACAGCCGTTAACTATGGCTACACCTTC. Protein sequence: CASSPDRGTAVNYGYTF.

V is TRBV7-9 and J is TRBJ2-7; 7 nucleotides agree with TRBD2. Trimming cost V 1 base and J 0 bases; bases outside gene matches: 3. CDR3 length equals 15 residues. The germline V gene has CDR1 SEHNR and CDR2 FQNEAQ (reference sequence). CDR3 protein: CASSLGRGNSYEQYF. In DNA form, the CDR3 reads TGTGCCAGCAGCTTAGGGCGGGGGAACTCCTACGAGCAGTACTTC.